The 24 T cell receptor beta chains presented below share a single source sample, sequenced in a study of neurological immune-mediated disorders. TCRdb itself ran the 5' RACE reads through MiXCR, one entry per CDR3 protein. The data hold approximately 30,000 distinct CDR3 sequences, with under 25% observed a single time. The sequencing sample was made of PBMCs. Receptor source: a woman aged 60-75 years in good health.

This clonotype appeared many times. The DNA for the CDR3 is TGTGCCAGCAGCCAAGTCGGAGGCAGGGGGTCCCACAATGAGCAGTTCTTC. It translates to CASSQVGGRGSHNEQFF. This sequence joins TRBV3-1 and TRBJ2-1; 7 nucleotides match TRBD1. V gave up 1 base and J gave up 5 bases; unmatched junction bases: 11. The CDR3 has 17 amino acids. Looked up from germline, CDR1 is LGHDT and CDR2 is YNNKEL (reference sequence).

Here the CDR3 reads CASRRGGPGGTDTQYF. CDR3 bases: TGTGCCAGCAGACGCGGGGGGCCGGGTGGCACAGATACGCAGTATTTT. V usage is TRBV5-6 and J usage is TRBJ2-3, with 8 nucleotides matching TRBD2. The V and J ends lost 5 bases and 1 base, in that order; junction bases with no gene match: 9. The CDR3 totals 16 residues. Germline values: CDR1 SGHDT, CDR2 YYEEEE.

This clonotype came up many times. The V and J genes are TRBV9 and TRBJ2-7; 15 nucleotides align to TRBD2. Germline values: CDR1 SGDLS, CDR2 YYNGEE. V dropped 4 bases and J dropped 5; count of bases not matched to a gene: 7. The CDR3 extends over 16 amino acids. CDR3 in amino acids: CASSMGLAGGLDEQYF. DNA for the CDR3: TGTGCCAGCAGCATGGGACTAGCGGGGGGCCTCGACGAGCAGTACTTC.

The table lists this clonotype with a few counts. The V gene is TRBV20-1, the J gene TRBJ1-4, with D maybe TRBD1 (5 bases). Germline values: CDR1 DFQATT, CDR2 SNEGSKA (reference sequence). The CDR3 length is 14 residues. Trimming took 6 bases from V and 7 from J, leaving 18 bases between them. CDR3 amino acids: CSAPDGATGEKLFF. In nucleotides, the CDR3 is TGCAGTGCGCCCGACGGGGCAACGGGTGAAAAACTGTTTTTT.

This clonotype came up many times. The chain couples TRBV6-6 to TRBJ2-2, with D maybe TRBD2 (6 bases). CDR1 and CDR2 from the germline V gene are MNHNY and SVGAGI (reference sequence). Trimming stripped 8 bases from V and 6 bases from J, with 10 bases between. The CDR3 contains 12 residues. CDR3 region: CASVGGPGELFF. CDR3 DNA sequence: TGTGCCAGCGTGGGGGGTCCCGGGGAGCTGTTTTTT.

This clonotype was seen at least ten times. This chain uses TRBV20-1 with TRBJ2-5; D may be TRBD2 (6 bases). Germline V CDR1 and CDR2: DFQATT, SNEGSKA (reference sequence). Trimming stripped 0 bases from V and 1 base from J, with 15 bases between. This CDR3 has 16 amino acids. The DNA of the CDR3 is TGCAGTGCTAGAGATCCGGTCCTAGCGTCCCAAGAGACCCAGTACTTC. It yields the protein CSARDPVLASQETQYF.

The rearrangement joins TRBV7-8 to TRBJ2-6; TRBD1 matches 9 bases. V shed 1 base and J 2 bases; nucleotides not matched to a gene: 0. This CDR3 region has 16 residues. Germline V lookup: CDR1 SGHVS, CDR2 FQNEAQ. Written as DNA, the CDR3 is TGTGCCAGCAGCTTAGGGACAGGGGCTGGGGCCAACGTCCTGACTTTC. This codes for CASSLGTGAGANVLTF.

This clonotype was recorded many times. The V call is TRBV10-3, the J call TRBJ2-3; 8 bases map to TRBD1. Germline trimming cut 8 bases from V and 0 bases from J; bases unmatched to any gene: 1. Per germline, CDR1 ENHRY and CDR2 SYGVKD. This CDR3 contains 13 residues. CDR3 nucleotide sequence: TGTGCCATCGGACAGGGAAGCACAGATACGCAGTATTTT. This codes for CAIGQGSTDTQYF.

The table lists this clonotype with many counts. The V gene is TRBV6-2 or TRBV6-3, the J gene TRBJ1-6; D gene unclear. The CDR3 sequence is 13 residues long. Germline V gives CDR1 MNHEY, CDR2 SVGEGT. The V gene lost 4 bases and the J gene lost 2 bases, with 3 bases spanning the gap. The CDR3 region is CASSWTYNSPLHF. Written as DNA, the CDR3 is TGTGCCAGCAGTTGGACCTATAATTCACCCCTCCACTTT.

This clonotype was observed a few times. This chain links TRBV7-3 with TRBJ2-1; 7 positions match TRBD2. The germline V gene has CDR1 SGHTA and CDR2 FQGTGA. The V gene end was trimmed by 5 bases and the J gene end by 1 base; junction bases not matched to a gene: 5. The CDR3 has 15 amino acids. Here the CDR3 reads CASSQLAGSYNEQFF. The CDR3 region has the DNA TGTGCCAGCAGCCAATTAGCGGGTTCCTACAATGAGCAGTTCTTC.

Ten or more counts support this clonotype. The chain is built from TRBV6-6 and TRBJ2-3, with TRBD2 matching over 12 bases. The CDR3 extends over 17 amino acids. Germline CDR1 is MNHNY and CDR2 is SVGAGI (reference sequence). Trimming cost V 0 bases and J 5 bases; bases outside gene matches: 6. This chain's CDR3 is CASSYSRASGRGDTQYF. In DNA form, the CDR3 reads TGTGCCAGCAGTTACTCGAGGGCTAGCGGGAGGGGAGATACGCAGTATTTT.

This clonotype has a count of ten or more. The chain is built from TRBV7-9 and TRBJ2-3; 8 bases fit TRBD2. The trim removed 8 bases at V and 6 bases at J, leaving 7 bases unmatched. Germline values: CDR1 SEHNR, CDR2 FQNEAQ (reference sequence). There are 13 residues in the CDR3. This CDR3 reads CASEREWRDTQYF. The DNA of the CDR3 is TGTGCCAGCGAGCGGGAGTGGAGGGATACGCAGTATTTT.

The table lists this clonotype with many counts. This chain uses TRBV12-3 or TRBV12-4 with TRBJ2-7; TRBD1 agrees at 11 bases. The CDR3 contains 14 residues. With 6 bases clipped from V and 7 bases from J, the junction kept 8 bases outside the gene matches. DNA of the CDR3: TGTGCCAGCAGCAGAGGGACAGGGGGTTCAGAGCAGTACTTC. Protein: CASSRGTGGSEQYF.

This clonotype was counted many times. This chain links TRBV12-3 or TRBV12-4 with TRBJ2-5; D is possibly TRBD1 (5 bases). CDR3 length: 13 amino acids. The V and J ends lost 6 bases and 5 bases respectively, with 13 bases between them. The CDR3 reads CASSLTERETQYF. The CDR3 region has the DNA TGTGCCAGCAGCCTGACAGAGCGCGAGACCCAGTACTTC.

This clonotype was recorded at least ten times. V and J are TRBV3-1 and TRBJ2-2, with 12 positions matching TRBD2. This CDR3 is 15 amino acids long. Germline V lookup: CDR1 LGHDT, CDR2 YNNKEL (reference sequence). The V and J ends lost 5 bases and 7 bases, in that order; junction bases with no gene match: 5. In DNA form, the CDR3 reads TGTGCCAGCAGCACGACTAGCGGGAGAATCGGGGAGCTGTTTTTT. Translating gives CASSTTSGRIGELFF.

About this clonotype: The limits of the CDR3 on the DNA are not certain, so only TCRdb's listed CDR3 is given. The rearrangement joins TRBV7-9 to TRBJ2-1. The CDR3 has 22 residues if both end residues are counted. Germline loops: CDR1 SEHNR, CDR2 FQNEAQ (reference sequence). This chain's CDR3 is CASSFYICSAGDPSISYNEQFF.

This clonotype was detected once. CDR3 loop: CASSGNSGRNEQFF. As DNA, the CDR3 is TGTGCCAGCAGTGGGAATAGCGGGAGGAATGAGCAGTTCTTC. The chain joins TRBV27 to TRBJ2-1; 10 bases fit TRBD2. With 5 bases clipped from V and 7 bases from J, the junction kept 5 bases outside the gene matches. Per germline, CDR1 MNHEY and CDR2 SMNVEV (reference sequence). This CDR3 contains 14 residues.

This clonotype showed up many times. The chain has TRBV20-1 and TRBJ2-3; TRBD2 matches 11 bases. Looked up from germline, CDR1 is DFQATT and CDR2 is SNEGSKA (reference sequence). V lost 8 bases and J lost 0; bases outside the gene matches: 4. This CDR3 has 14 residues. Here the CDR3 DNA reads TGCAGTCTCGGGACTAGCGGAAGCACAGATACGCAGTATTTT. This gives the protein CSLGTSGSTDTQYF.

At least ten counts were recorded for this clonotype. This chain joins TRBV5-1 and TRBJ2-2; 8 bases match TRBD2. The germline gives CDR1 SGHRS, CDR2 YFSETQ. V lost 0 bases to trimming and J lost 5 bases; unmatched junction nucleotides: 6. CDR3 length: 16 residues. The DNA of the CDR3 is TGCGCCAGCAGCTTGGACGCAGCGGGGGAGACCGGGGAGCTGTTTTTT. It is translated as CASSLDAAGETGELFF.

This clonotype was detected ten times or more. The chain links TRBV20-1 to TRBJ2-1; a possible D gene is TRBD2 (5 bases). Trimming pared 5 bases from V and 9 bases from J, leaving 20 bases between. Germline CDR1 and CDR2: DFQATT and SNEGSKA (reference sequence). This CDR3 comprises 14 residues. The CDR3 region has the DNA TGCAGTGCTGTGGGGAGCGGTAGGTGGGGTGAGCAGTTCTTC. It translates to CSAVGSGRWGEQFF.

The chain carries TRBV21-1 and TRBJ1-6; TRBD1, the table's D call, lacks a check against the DNA. TRBV21-1 is a pseudogene locus. The CDR3 consists of 15 residues. The chain's CDR3 is CASTISGGDNSPLHF. The CDR3 DNA is TGTGCCAGTACCATTTCGGGGGGCGATAATTCACCCCTCCACTTT.

This clonotype came up many times. The V call is TRBV7-2, the J call TRBJ2-5, with 9 positions matching TRBD1. From germline, CDR1 is SGHTA and CDR2 FQGNSA. CDR3 size: 15 residues. The V gene end was trimmed by 5 bases and the J gene end by 5 bases; junction bases not matched to a gene: 9. The CDR3 coding sequence is TGTGCCAGCAGCAAGGGGGACAGGGTGGGGGAGACCCAGTACTTC. Protein product: CASSKGDRVGETQYF. Full variable domain (remainder filled in from reference TRBV7-2 and TRBJ2-5): GAGVSQSPSNKVTEKGKDVELRCDPISGHTALYWYRQSLGQGLEFLIYFQGNSAPDKSGLPSDRFSAERTGGSVSTLTIQRTQQEDSAVYLCASSKGDRVGETQYFGPGTRLLVL.

Concerning this clonotype: Being one base from a much bigger clone, this may be a read error. The CDR3 here is CSVSSWGANEQFF. The CDR3 coding sequence is TGCAGTGTTAGCAGTTGGGGGGCGAATGAGCAGTTCTTC. The chain joins TRBV20-1 to TRBJ2-1; D is tentatively TRBD1 or TRBD2 (6 bases each). Deletions cut 7 bases from V and 7 bases from J, with 17 bases between. The germline CDR1 and CDR2 sequences are DFQATT and SNEGSKA (reference sequence). The CDR3 is 13 residues long.

This clonotype was counted many times. This chain links TRBV5-1 with TRBJ2-7; 11 bases align to TRBD1. V dropped 6 bases and J dropped 0; count of bases not matched to a gene: 11. The CDR3 covers 17 residues. Per germline, CDR1 SGHRS and CDR2 YFSETQ. As DNA, the CDR3 is TGCGCCAGCACAAGGCAAGGACAGGGGGCCGCCTCCTACGAGCAGTACTTC. Translation gives CASTRQGQGAASYEQYF. Variable domain in full (rest from reference TRBV5-1 and TRBJ2-7): KAGVTQTPRYLIKTRGQQVTLSCSPISGHRSVSWYQQTPGQGLQFLFEYFSETQRNKGNFPGRFSGRQFSNSRSEMNVSTLELGDSALYLCASTRQGQGAASYEQYFGPGTRLTVT.